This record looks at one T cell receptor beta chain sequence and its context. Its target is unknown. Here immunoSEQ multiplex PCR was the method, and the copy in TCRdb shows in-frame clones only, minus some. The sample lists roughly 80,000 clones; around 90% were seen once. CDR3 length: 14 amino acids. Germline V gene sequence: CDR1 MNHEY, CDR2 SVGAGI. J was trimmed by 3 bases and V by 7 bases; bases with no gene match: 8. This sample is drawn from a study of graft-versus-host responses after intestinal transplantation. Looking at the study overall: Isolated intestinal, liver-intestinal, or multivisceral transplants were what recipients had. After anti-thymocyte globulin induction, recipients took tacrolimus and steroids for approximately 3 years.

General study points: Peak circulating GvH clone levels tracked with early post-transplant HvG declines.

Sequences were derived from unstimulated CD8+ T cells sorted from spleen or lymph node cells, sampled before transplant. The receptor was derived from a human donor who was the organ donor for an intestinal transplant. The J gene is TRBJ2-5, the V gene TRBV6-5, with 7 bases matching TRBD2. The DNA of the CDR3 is TGTGCCAGCATCCTTGGGGGGGGAGAAGAGACCCAGTACTTC. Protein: CASILGGGEETQYF.